This record covers a single T cell receptor beta chain. In the authors' methods: Amplification of reference gene primers provided the estimated nucleated cell counts. Generated by immunoSEQ multiplex PCR, the TCRdb table keeps only in-frame clones and is missing some. D and trimming were read from the DNA, whereas the V and J calls and clone size are those reported in that table. The data contain 55,000 or so clones, roughly 79% of them seen just once; the ten biggest clones take up 3% to 3.5%. Trimming removed 4 bases from V and 4 bases from J, with 16 bases in between. This CDR3 comprises 15 residues. In germline, CDR1 is SGHVS, CDR2 FQNEAQ. These data belong to a study of blood T cell repertoires in COVID-19. Looking at the study overall: Acute and convalescent COVID-19 specimens originated in the United States, Italy and Spain. Sources were T cells, B-cell-depleted T cells, or PBMCs; the material itself was cDNA or gDNA.

The receptor was derived from a man aged 55 to 70 with acute or convalescent COVID-19. The genes are TRBV7-8 and TRBJ1-2; the D gene is possibly TRBD1 (6 bases). Sample: peripheral blood. The CDR3: CASSSPEGVAYGYTF. CDR3 in DNA: TGTGCCAGCAGCTCGCCTGAGGGGGTTGCCTATGGCTACACCTTC. Full variable domain (rest looked up from reference TRBV7-8 and TRBJ1-2): GAGVSQSPRYKVAKRGQDVALRCDPISGHVSLFWYQQALGQGPEFLTYFQNEAQLDKSGLPSDRFFAERPEGSVSTLKIQRTQQEDSAVYLCASSSPEGVAYGYTFGSGTRLTVV.